This T cell receptor beta chain was observed in a study of regulatory T cells in long-lasting Graves disease (dated by TCRdb to the early 2020s). Broadly, across the study: Antithyroid drugs had been taken for less than 3 months by newly diagnosed Graves' disease patients. This study used TCR sequencing and RNA sequencing of peripheral blood to compare persistent Graves' disease patients against newly diagnosed Graves' disease patients. The study was conducted in China and was registered as a clinical trial. A total of 33 samples underwent TCR sequencing, from about 13 patients with persistent Graves' disease and 20 or so patients with newly diagnosed Graves' disease.

Per the publication, the time point label means: newly diagnosed GD, antithyroid drugs for less than 3 months. RNA was extracted from PBMCs in TRIzol for both TCR sequencing and RNA sequencing. Graves' disease was diagnosed according to American Thyroid Association guidelines. Recruitment of patients was carried out at an endocrinology department in Xi'an, China. From each patient, 7.5 to 10 milliliters of peripheral blood was collected into an EDTA anticoagulant tube. PBMCs were isolated by Ficoll Paque Plus density gradient separation without further T cell sorting. An Agilent 2100 Bioanalyzer and agarose gel were used to check RNA quality, while a NanoDrop 2000 measured RNA concentration. The full study reports these points: The authors noted that the small sample size was a limitation that may lower accuracy. Lower TCR Shannon entropy and fewer highly expanded clones were observed in persistent Graves' disease patients than in newly diagnosed patients, which suggested clonal expansion. Persistent patients shared more public clonotypes among themselves (fewer than 3,000) than newly diagnosed patients did (more than 850). Preferential use of TRBV28, TRBJ1-2 and TRBJ2-5 was observed in persistent disease, whereas TRBV20-1 and TRBJ2-1 were favored in newly diagnosed disease. Sequencing and analysis were limited to the TCR beta chain. The study examined only peripheral blood because the primary lesion, thyroid tissue, could not be accessed.

From cysteine to phenylalanine, the CDR3 is 17 amino acids long. Only CDR3 DNA remains: 51 bases, in frame from the first base. V sheds 2 bases and J sheds 3 bases, leaving 16 bases between their ends. The CDR1 and CDR2 encoded by the germline V gene (reference sequence) are SGHAT and FQDESV. This clonotype was seen many times. No cognate antigen has been identified for it. No clone much larger than this one lies a single base away; base qualities are absent. Receptors were amplified or captured by multiplex PCR. This sample was sequenced with an Illumina HiSeq 4000. CDR3 regions were amplified by Arm-PCR with iRepertoire HTBI primers to construct TCR beta libraries. Gel purification was performed on PCR products prior to sequencing. The authors' pipeline ran thus. Gene usage analysis of CDR3 amino acid clonotypes relied on the approximately 60 TRBV and around 14 TRBJ segments identified across samples. COPE and FqMerger were used to merge the filtered high-quality paired reads into contigs. Contigs were aligned with BLAST to IMGT TRBV, TRBD and TRBJ reference genes, and CDR3 was defined per IMGT. Any clonotype with a frequency above 0.1% was classified as a highly expanded clone. Shannon entropy served as the measure of repertoire diversity, while the Gini coefficient captured V-J evenness. A clonotype was considered public if more than one individual shared it. TCRdb ran its own pipeline on the public reads, namely fastp trimming at Q25 and MiXCR clone calling, and kept in-frame beta chains. When rows share a CDR3 protein, they turn into one entry using the most common DNA and genes. It is TCRdb's table, rather than the study itself, that gives the V and J calls and clone size. Here the sample has a few hundred thousand distinct CDR3 sequences; approximately 12% occur a single time. The ten largest clonotypes hold 15% to 20% of the sample.

These records were also assigned to another study, of T cells in Graves' hyperthyroidism and ophthalmopathy. The second study's paper adds: Stable Graves' hyperthyroidism was defined as no progression to ophthalmopathy during 18 months of follow-up. Hyperthyroidism patients were newly diagnosed, with disease duration under 2 months, and aged 18 to 65 years. Exclusion was applied to patients with uncontrolled infections, other autoimmune diseases, pregnancy or lactation. Clinical symptoms, serum thyroxine and TRAb, thyroid ultrasound, and orbital computed tomography formed the basis for the diagnoses. A first-round RT-PCR of the TCR CDR3 used the HTBI primer set with the Qiagen OneStep RT-PCR kit. Most expanded thyroid clonotypes (frequency above 0.001) were also detected in blood, a finding suggesting that blood repertoires may reflect thyroid immune responses. Ophthalmopathy was separated from stable hyperthyroidism by a 13 V-J signature model, with 87.88% sensitivity and approximately 84% specificity obtained in cross-validation and 80%/75% obtained in testing. In validation, the model predicted progression to ophthalmopathy with roughly 70% sensitivity and about 73% specificity, a median of 6.5 months before onset. A discovery cohort of about 100 patients, 43 with Graves' ophthalmopathy and about 60 with stable Graves' hyperthyroidism, was used to find distinguishing TCR V-J signatures. An independent validation cohort of 18 to 20 hyperthyroidism patients and 17 patients who later progressed to ophthalmopathy tested prospective prediction of ophthalmopathy. The approximately 97 discovery patients were randomly divided into training and test sets at a 7:3 ratio. In addition, the study compared T-cell repertoires in thyroid tissue and in blood from about 6 Graves' hyperthyroidism patients. After blood sampling, hyperthyroidism patients were treated with methimazole at a starting dose of 30 mg daily, and ophthalmopathy patients were treated with high-dose intravenous methylprednisolone. A second multiplex PCR round built the libraries, followed by size selection and purification. Libraries were sequenced paired-end with 100 bp reads on an Illumina HiSeq2000. Raw data were processed with SOAPnuke, discarding reads with adapters, uncalled bases, mean Phred below 15, or no exact constant-primer or identifier match. High-quality paired reads were merged using COPE v1.2.5, and each unique nucleotide sequence was defined as a clonotype. MiTCR v1.1 was used to align the clonotypes against IMGT TRBV, TRBD and TRBJ reference segments. Only V-J combinations with frequency above 0.0001, covering 99.2% of repertoires, were analysed. A TCS score was defined as the ratio between F50 (clonal expansion) and ExV (chaos), using BLOSUM62-based TCRdist between CDR3 peptides within each V-J. Welch's t-statistics and random forest reduced 514 V-J features to 10 to 15, which were used in a naive Bayes classifier (R e1071). No statistical method was used to fix the sample size in advance, and group allocation was not hidden from the investigators. TCR Vbeta CDR3 sequencing of roughly 140 peripheral blood samples (over 40 ophthalmopathy, 75 hyperthyroidism and around 17 progressor patients) is reported in the paper.

The V gene is TRBV11-1 and the J gene is TRBJ2-2, with the D assignment possibly TRBD1 or TRBD2, given 5 matching bases for each. This receptor was taken from a woman between 18 and 29 years old with Graves disease. Donor details come from another sample of the same person, matched by shared clones. This specimen consisted of peripheral blood mononuclear cells (PBMCs), obtained at new diagnosis, from a patient treated with antithyroid drugs. For the CDR3, the sequence is CASSLNWQGRHTGELFF. The nucleotide sequence is TGTGCCAGCAGCTTAAATTGGCAGGGACGGCACACCGGGGAGCTGTTTTTT.